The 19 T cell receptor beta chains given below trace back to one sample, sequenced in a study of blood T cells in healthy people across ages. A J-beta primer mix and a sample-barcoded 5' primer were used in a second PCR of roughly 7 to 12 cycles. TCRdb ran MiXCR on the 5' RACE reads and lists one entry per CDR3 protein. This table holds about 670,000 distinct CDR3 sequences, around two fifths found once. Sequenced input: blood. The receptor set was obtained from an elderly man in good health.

CDR3 in amino acids: CSARVAGVGEQFF. The CDR3 DNA sequence: TGCAGTGCTAGAGTGGCGGGAGTCGGTGAGCAGTTCTTC. V and J are TRBV20-1 and TRBJ2-1; 7 bases agree with TRBD2. The CDR3 runs 13 residues. Germline values: CDR1 DFQATT, CDR2 SNEGSKA (reference sequence). Trimming at V came to 1 base and at J to 9 bases, leaving 6 bases not matched to a gene.

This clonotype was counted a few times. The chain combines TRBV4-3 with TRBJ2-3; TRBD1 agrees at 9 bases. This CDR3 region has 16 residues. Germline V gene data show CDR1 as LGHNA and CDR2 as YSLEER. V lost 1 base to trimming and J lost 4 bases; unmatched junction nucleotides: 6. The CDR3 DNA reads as TGCGCCAGCAGCCAAGGAACGGGACAGGGTTCAGATACGCAGTATTTT. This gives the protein CASSQGTGQGSDTQYF.

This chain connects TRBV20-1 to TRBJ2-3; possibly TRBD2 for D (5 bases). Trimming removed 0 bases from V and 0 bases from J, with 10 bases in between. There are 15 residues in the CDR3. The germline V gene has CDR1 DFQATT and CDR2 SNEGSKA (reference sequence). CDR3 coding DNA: TGCAGTGCTAGAGATCGGGAACGTAGCACAGATACGCAGTATTTT. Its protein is CSARDRERSTDTQYF.

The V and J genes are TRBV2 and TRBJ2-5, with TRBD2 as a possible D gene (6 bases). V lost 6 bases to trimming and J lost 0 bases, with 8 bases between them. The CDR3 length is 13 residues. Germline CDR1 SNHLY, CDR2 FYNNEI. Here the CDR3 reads CASSWDYQETQYF. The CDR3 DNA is TGTGCCAGCAGCTGGGACTACCAAGAGACCCAGTACTTC. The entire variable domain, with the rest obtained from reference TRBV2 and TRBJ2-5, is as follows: EPEVTQTPSHQVTQMGQEVILRCVPISNHLYFYWYRQILGQKVEFLVSFYNNEISEKSEIFDDQFSVERPDGSNFTLKIRSTKLEDSAMYFCASSWDYQETQYFGPGTRLLVL.

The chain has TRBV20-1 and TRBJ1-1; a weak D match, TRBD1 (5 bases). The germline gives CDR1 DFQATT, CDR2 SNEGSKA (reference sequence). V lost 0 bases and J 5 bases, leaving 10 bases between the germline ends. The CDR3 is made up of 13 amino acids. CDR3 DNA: TGCAGTGCTAGAGATACAGGTCGGACTGAAGCTTTCTTT. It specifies CSARDTGRTEAFF.

The CDR3 sequence: CSAREARMGTDTQYF. CDR3 nucleotide sequence: TGCAGTGCTAGAGAGGCTAGGATGGGCACAGATACGCAGTATTTT. The V gene is TRBV20-1, the J gene TRBJ2-3, with D unresolved. The germline CDR1 and CDR2 sequences are DFQATT and SNEGSKA (reference sequence). This CDR3 has 15 amino acids. V was trimmed by 0 bases and J by 1 base, leaving 11 bases between them.

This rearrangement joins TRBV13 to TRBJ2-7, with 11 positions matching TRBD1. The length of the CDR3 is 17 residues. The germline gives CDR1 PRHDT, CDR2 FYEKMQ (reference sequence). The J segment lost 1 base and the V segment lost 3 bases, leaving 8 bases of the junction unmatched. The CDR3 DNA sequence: TGTGCCAGCAGCTTGCACTGGGGGGACAGGGGGTCCTACGAGCAGTACTTC. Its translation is CASSLHWGDRGSYEQYF. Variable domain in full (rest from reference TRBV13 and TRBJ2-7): AAGVIQSPRHLIKEKRETATLKCYPIPRHDTVYWYQQGPGQDPQFLISFYEKMQSDKGSIPDRFSAQQFSDYHSELNMSSLELGDSALYFCASSLHWGDRGSYEQYFGPGTRLTVT.

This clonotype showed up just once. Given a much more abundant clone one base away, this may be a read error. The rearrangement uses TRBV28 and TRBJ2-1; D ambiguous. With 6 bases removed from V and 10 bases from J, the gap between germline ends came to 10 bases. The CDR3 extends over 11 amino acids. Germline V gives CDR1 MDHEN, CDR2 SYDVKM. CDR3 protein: CASSRINEQFF. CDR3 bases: TGTGCCAGCAGCCGAATTAACGAGCAGTTCTTC.

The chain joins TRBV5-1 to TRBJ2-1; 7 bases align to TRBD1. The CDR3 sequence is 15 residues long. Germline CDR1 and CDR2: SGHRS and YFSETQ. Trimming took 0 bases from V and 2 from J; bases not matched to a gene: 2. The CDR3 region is CASSLDQGAYNEQFF. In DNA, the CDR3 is TGCGCCAGCAGCTTGGATCAGGGGGCCTACAATGAGCAGTTCTTC.

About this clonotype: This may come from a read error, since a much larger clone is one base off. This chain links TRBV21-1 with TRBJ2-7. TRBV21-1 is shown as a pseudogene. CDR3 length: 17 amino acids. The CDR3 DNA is TGTGCCAGCAGCAAAGCGCCGGAAAAACTGAACCTCTACGAGCAGTACTTC. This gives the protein CASSKAPEKLNLYEQYF.

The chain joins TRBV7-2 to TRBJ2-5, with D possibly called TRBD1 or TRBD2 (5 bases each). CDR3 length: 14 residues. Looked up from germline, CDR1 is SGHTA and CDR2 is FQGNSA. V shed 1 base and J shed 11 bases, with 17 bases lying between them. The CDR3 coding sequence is TGTGCCAGCAGCTTAGGAGGGGTACACAATGAGCAGTACTTC. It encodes CASSLGGVHNEQYF.

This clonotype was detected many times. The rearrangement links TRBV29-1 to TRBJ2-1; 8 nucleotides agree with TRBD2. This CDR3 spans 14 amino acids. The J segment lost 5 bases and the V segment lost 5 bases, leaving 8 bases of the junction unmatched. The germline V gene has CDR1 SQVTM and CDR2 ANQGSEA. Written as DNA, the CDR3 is TGCAGCGTTTCGGGGGGGGGGCTAAACAATGAGCAGTTCTTC. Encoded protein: CSVSGGGLNNEQFF.

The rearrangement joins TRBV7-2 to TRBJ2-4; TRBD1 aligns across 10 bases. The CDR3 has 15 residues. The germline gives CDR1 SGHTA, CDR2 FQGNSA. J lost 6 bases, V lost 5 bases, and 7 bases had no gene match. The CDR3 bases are TGTGCCAGCAGCCCGACCGGGACAGGGGTAAACATTCAGTACTTC. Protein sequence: CASSPTGTGVNIQYF.

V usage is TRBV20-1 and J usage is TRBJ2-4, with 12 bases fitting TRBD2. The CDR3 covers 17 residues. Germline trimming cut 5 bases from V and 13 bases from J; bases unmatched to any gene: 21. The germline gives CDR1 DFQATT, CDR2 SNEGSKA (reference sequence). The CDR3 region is CSAPIATSGRGINGQYF. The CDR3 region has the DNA TGCAGTGCTCCCATCGCGACTAGCGGGAGAGGAATTAATGGGCAGTACTTC.

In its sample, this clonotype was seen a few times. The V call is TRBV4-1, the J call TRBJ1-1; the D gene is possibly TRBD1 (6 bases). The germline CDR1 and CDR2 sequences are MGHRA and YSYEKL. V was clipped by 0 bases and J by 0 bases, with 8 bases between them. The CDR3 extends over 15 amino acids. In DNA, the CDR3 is TGCGCCAGCAGCCAAGATGCAGGGGTGAACACTGAAGCTTTCTTT. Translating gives CASSQDAGVNTEAFF.

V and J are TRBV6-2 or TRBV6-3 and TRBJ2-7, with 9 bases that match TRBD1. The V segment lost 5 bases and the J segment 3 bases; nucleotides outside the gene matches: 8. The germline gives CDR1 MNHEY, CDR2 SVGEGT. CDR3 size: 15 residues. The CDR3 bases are TGTGCCAGCAGTACCCGGACAGGGGCCTTCTACGAGCAGTACTTC. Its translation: CASSTRTGAFYEQYF.

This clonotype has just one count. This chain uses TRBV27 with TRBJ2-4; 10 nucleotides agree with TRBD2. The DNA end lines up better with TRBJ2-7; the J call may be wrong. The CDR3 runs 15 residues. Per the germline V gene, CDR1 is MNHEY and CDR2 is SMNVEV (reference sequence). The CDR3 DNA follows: TGTGCCAGCATCAAAATGGCTAGCGGGAGCTACGAGCAGTACTTC. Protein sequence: CASIKMASGSYEQYF.

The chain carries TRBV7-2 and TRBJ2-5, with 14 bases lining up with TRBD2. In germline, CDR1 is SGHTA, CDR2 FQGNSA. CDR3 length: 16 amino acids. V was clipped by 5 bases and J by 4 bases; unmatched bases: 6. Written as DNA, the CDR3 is TGTGCCAGCAGCCAACGGACTAGCGGGGGGATAGAGACCCAGTACTTC. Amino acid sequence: CASSQRTSGGIETQYF.

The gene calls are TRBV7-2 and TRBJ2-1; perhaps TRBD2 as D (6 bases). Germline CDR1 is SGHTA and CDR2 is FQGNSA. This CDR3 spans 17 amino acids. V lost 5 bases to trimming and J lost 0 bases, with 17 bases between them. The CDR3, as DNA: TGTGCCAGCAGCGGAGGAGGGGCAAGAACCTCCTACAATGAGCAGTTCTTC. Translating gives CASSGGGARTSYNEQFF.